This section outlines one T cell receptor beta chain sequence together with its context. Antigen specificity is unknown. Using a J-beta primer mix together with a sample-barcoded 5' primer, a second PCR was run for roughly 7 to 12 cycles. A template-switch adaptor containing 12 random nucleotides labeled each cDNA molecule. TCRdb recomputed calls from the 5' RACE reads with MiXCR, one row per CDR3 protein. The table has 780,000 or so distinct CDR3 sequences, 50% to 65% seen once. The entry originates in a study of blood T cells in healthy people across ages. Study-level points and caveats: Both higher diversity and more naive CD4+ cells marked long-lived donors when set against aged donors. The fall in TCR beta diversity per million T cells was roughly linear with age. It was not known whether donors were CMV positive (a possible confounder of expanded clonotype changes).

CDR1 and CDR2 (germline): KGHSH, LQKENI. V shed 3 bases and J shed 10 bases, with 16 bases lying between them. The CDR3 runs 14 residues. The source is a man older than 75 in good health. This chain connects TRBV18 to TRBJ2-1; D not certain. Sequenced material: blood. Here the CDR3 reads CASSPPSSKGEQFF. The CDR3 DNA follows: TGTGCCAGCTCACCGCCAAGTTCTAAGGGCGAGCAGTTCTTC.